A selection of T cell receptor beta chains follows, all from one sample in a study of blood T cell repertoires in COVID-19. Produced via immunoSEQ multiplex PCR; TCRdb's table is partial and in-frame only. Counted here are roughly 330,000 clones, 86% occurring once; the ten biggest clones make up more than 9%. What was sequenced was PBMCs or T cells enriched from blood (not recorded which). All receptors derive from a woman younger than 30 who had recovered from COVID-19. Each CDR3 is given with its conserved first and last residue. Fields, in order: J gene, V gene, CDR3 protein.

>TRBJ2-5|TRBV30
CAWRRTGPQETQYF
>TRBJ2-5|TRBV2
CASSDREGRKTQYF
>TRBJ2-3|TRBV27
CASRRQSTDTQYF
>TRBJ2-7|TRBV10-1
CASSYSREFYEQYF
>TRBJ2-7|TRBV5-1
CASSKTGYSYEQYF
>TRBJ1-2|TRBV7-2
CASSPPGTGTPYTF
>TRBJ1-1|TRBV10-2
CASSDSSTGNTEAFF
>TRBJ1-1|TRBV3-1/TRBV3-2
CASSPQDMNTEAFF
>TRBJ1-2|TRBV5-1
CASSLTMGGYTF
>TRBJ2-7|TRBV30
CAWSRETYEQYF
>TRBJ2-2|TRBV10-3
CAISDPGVTTGELFF
>TRBJ1-1|TRBV7-9
CASSRTGDWGEAFF
>TRBJ2-7|TRBV6-5
CASRPTGVTYEQYF
>TRBJ2-3|TRBV12-3/TRBV12-4
CASSVQGPDTQYF
>TRBJ1-1|TRBV7-9
CASSLQQGASTEAFF
>TRBJ2-2|TRBV30
CAWSTLGGMVGELFF
>TRBJ1-6|TRBV7-3
CASSSGTGNSPLHF
>TRBJ1-1|TRBV12-3/TRBV12-4
CASGFLVDSEAFF
>TRBJ2-5|TRBV5-1
CASSVGQYQETQYF
>TRBJ2-1|TRBV6-1
CASSESLAGPPYNEQFF
>TRBJ2-3|TRBV3-1/TRBV3-2
CASSQDLPTTDTQYF
>TRBJ2-3|TRBV2
CASSGNRLDSDTQYF
>TRBJ2-1|TRBV20-1
CSASRGPSYNEQFF
>TRBJ2-2|TRBV11-2
CASSFPTGNTGELFF
>TRBJ2-7|TRBV30
CAWSLAGGGTYEQYF
>TRBJ1-1|TRBV5-1
CASSLAQMNTEAFF
>TRBJ2-4|TRBV4-1
CASSQRHRGLENIQYF
>TRBJ1-5|TRBV27
CASSLSGHGDSINQPQHF
>TRBJ1-2|TRBV28
CASGDRNYGYTF
>TRBJ1-2|TRBV5-1
CASSSAPGTRGTGYTF
>TRBJ1-5|TRBV28
CASSLPDRVGQPQHF
>TRBJ2-4|TRBV28
CASSSGTVSSNIQYF
>TRBJ1-6|TRBV7-3
CASSSGTADNSPLHF
>TRBJ1-3|TRBV6-5
CASSPGDSTGNTIYF
>TRBJ2-7|TRBV3-1/TRBV3-2
CASSPRGTLSYEQYF
>TRBJ1-3|TRBV5-1
CASKEGATGNTIYF
>TRBJ1-1|TRBV2
CASSGRDRATEAFF
>TRBJ1-2|TRBV6-1
CASSEDRGNGYTF
>TRBJ1-3|TRBV28
CASSLFRGDSGNTIYF
>TRBJ2-1|TRBV15
CATSRDPTSGSLNEQFF
>TRBJ2-3|TRBV24-1
CATSGLGEGSLTDTQYF
>TRBJ2-1|TRBV7-8
CASSFSGVPYNEQFF
>TRBJ2-7|TRBV4-2
CASSQGAGVIYEQYF
>TRBJ2-2|TRBV3-1/TRBV3-2
CASSQGGVRDTGELFF
>TRBJ2-3|TRBV6-5
CASRSGTSGIDTQYF
>TRBJ2-1|TRBV11-3
CASSSAGAPQFF
>TRBJ2-2|TRBV19
CASSTATGGIHTGELFF
>TRBJ1-2|TRBV27
CASSPSIRDLPFLNYGYTF
>TRBJ2-2|TRBV2
CARKGGGETGELFF
>TRBJ1-2|TRBV7-9
CASSPLTGEKIYGYTF
>TRBJ1-6|TRBV2
CARGGAQNSPLHF
>TRBJ2-5|TRBV30
CAWSGGTRGETQYF
>TRBJ2-1|TRBV4-1
CASSQGAPTFYNEQFF
>TRBJ1-2|TRBV5-1
CASSLYPNDRSGYGYTF
>TRBJ2-3|TRBV28
CASSTQGAPSDTQYF